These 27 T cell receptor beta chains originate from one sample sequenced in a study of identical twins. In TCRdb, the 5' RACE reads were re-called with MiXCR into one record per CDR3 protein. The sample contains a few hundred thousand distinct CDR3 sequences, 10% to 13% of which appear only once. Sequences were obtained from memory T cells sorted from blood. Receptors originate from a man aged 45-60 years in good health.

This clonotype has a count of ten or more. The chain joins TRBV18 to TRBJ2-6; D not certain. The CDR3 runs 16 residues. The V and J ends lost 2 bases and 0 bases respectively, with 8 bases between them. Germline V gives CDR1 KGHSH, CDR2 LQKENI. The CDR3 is CASSPLADSGANVLTF. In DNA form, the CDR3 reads TGTGCCAGCTCACCATTGGCAGACTCTGGGGCCAACGTCCTGACTTTC.

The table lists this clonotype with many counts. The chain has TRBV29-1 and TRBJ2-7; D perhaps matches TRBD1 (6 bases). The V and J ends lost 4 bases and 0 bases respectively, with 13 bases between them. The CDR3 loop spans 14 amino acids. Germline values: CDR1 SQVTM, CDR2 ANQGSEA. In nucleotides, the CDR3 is TGCAGCGTTGCCCACGGACAGCCCTCCTACGAGCAGTACTTC. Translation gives CSVAHGQPSYEQYF.

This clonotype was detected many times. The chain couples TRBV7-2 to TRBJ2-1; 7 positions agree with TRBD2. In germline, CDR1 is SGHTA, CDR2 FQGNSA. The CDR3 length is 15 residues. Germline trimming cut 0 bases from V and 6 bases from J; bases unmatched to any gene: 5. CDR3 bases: TGTGCCAGCAGCTTAGCGGGGGGGAACTCCAATGAGCAGTTCTTC. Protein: CASSLAGGNSNEQFF. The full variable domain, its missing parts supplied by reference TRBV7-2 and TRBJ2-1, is GAGVSQSPSNKVTEKGKDVELRCDPISGHTALYWYRQSLGQGLEFLIYFQGNSAPDKSGLPSDRFSAERTGGSVSTLTIQRTQQEDSAVYLCASSLAGGNSNEQFFGPGTRLTVL.

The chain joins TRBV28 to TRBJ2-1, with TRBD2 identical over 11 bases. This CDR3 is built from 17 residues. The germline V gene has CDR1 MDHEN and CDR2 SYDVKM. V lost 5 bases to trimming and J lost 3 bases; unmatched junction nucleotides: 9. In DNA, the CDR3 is TGTGCCAGCAGTCGTACAATAGCGGGAGGGATCTACAATGAGCAGTTCTTC. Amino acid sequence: CASSRTIAGGIYNEQFF.

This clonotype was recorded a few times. CDR3 sequence reads: CATLDRARGGELFF. CDR3 DNA: TGTGCCACCCTGGACAGGGCACGCGGCGGGGAGCTGTTTTTT. J is TRBJ2-2 and V is TRBV15; 8 nucleotides agree with TRBD1. Losses at the gene ends were 8 bases for V and 7 bases for J; bases not matched to a gene: 9. Per germline, CDR1 LNHNV and CDR2 YYDKDF (reference sequence). The length of the CDR3 is 14 residues.

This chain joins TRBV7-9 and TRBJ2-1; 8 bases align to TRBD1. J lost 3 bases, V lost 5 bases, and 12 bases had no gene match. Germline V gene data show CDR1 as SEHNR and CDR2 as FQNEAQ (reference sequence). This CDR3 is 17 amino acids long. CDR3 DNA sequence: TGTGCCAGCAGCCCCTTTTCCCAGGGGGCGGGCTACAATGAGCAGTTCTTC. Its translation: CASSPFSQGAGYNEQFF.

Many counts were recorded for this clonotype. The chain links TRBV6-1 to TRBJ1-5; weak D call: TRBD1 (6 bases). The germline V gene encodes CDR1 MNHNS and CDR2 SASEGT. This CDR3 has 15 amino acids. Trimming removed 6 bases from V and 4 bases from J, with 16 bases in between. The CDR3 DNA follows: TGTGCCAGCAGCCGGTCGGACAGCTATAATCAGCCCCAGCATTTT. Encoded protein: CASSRSDSYNQPQHF.

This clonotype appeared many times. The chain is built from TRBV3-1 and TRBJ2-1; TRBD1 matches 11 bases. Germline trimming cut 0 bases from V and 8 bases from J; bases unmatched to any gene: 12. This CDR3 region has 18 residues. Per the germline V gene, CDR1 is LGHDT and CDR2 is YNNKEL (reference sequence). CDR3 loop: CASSQDLPGQGAWDEQFF. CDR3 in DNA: TGTGCCAGCAGCCAAGATCTACCTGGACAGGGGGCGTGGGATGAGCAGTTCTTC.

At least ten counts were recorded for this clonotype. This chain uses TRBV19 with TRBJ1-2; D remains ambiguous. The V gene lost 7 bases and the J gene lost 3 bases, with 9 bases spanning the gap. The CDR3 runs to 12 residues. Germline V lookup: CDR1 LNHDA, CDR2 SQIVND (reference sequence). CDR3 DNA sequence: TGTGCCAGTAAGGGTTTTGACTATGGCTACACCTTC. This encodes CASKGFDYGYTF.

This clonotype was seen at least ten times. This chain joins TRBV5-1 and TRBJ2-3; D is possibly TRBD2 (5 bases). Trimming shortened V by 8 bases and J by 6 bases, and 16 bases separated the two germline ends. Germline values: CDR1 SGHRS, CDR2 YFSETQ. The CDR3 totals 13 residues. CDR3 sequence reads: CASGSGALDTQYF. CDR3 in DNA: TGCGCCAGTGGGAGCGGAGCCCTCGATACGCAGTATTTT. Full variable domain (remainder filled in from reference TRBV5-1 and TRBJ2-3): KAGVTQTPRYLIKTRGQQVTLSCSPISGHRSVSWYQQTPGQGLQFLFEYFSETQRNKGNFPGRFSGRQFSNSRSEMNVSTLELGDSALYLCASGSGALDTQYFGPGTRLTVL.

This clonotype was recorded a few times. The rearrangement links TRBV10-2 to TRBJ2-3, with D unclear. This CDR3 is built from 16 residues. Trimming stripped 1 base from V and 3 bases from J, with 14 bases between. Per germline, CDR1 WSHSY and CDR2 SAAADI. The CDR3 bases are TGCGCCAGCAGTGAGTTAAGTGACACTACTACAGATACGCAGTATTTT. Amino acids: CASSELSDTTTDTQYF.

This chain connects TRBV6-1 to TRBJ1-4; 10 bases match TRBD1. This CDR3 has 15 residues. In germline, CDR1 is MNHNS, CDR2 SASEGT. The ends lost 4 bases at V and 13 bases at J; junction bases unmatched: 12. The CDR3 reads CASSVGPGQGRRLFF. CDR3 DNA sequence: TGTGCCAGCAGTGTTGGTCCGGGACAGGGGAGGCGACTGTTTTTT.

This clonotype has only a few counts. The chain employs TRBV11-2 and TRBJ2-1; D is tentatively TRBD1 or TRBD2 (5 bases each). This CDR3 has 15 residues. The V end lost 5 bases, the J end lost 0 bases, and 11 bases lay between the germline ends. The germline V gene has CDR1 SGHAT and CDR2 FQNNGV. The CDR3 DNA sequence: TGTGCCAGCAGCCGGGGCCAGGCCTCCTACAATGAGCAGTTCTTC. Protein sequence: CASSRGQASYNEQFF.

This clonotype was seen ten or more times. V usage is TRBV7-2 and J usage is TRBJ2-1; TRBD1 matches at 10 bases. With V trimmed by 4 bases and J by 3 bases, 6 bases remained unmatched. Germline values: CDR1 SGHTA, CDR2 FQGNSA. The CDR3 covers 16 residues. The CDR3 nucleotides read TGTGCCAGCAGCTCCTTGGGACAGGGGCTCTACAATGAGCAGTTCTTC. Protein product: CASSSLGQGLYNEQFF.

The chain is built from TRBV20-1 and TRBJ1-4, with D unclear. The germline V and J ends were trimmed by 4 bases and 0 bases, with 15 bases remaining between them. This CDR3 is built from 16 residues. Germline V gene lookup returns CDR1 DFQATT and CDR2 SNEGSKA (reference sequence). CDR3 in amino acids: CSAKSGVVATNEKLFF. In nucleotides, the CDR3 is TGCAGTGCTAAGTCCGGAGTAGTTGCAACTAATGAAAAACTGTTTTTT.

The CDR3 nucleotides read TGTGCCAGCAGTTTTCTCGACCTACGGGATAAGGATACGCAGTATTTT. Its protein is CASSFLDLRDKDTQYF. The chain is built from TRBV28 and TRBJ2-3, with D perhaps matching TRBD2 (5 bases). This CDR3 comprises 16 residues. Trimming removed 3 bases at V and 6 bases at J, with 19 bases between. Germline V CDR1 and CDR2: MDHEN, SYDVKM.

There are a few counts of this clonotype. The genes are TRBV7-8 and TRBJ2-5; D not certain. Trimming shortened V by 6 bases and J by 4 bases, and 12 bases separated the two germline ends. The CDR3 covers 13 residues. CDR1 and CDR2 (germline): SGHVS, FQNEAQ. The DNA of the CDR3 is TGTGCCAGCAGGGCCGGCCCCGCAGAGACCCAGTACTTC. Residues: CASRAGPAETQYF.

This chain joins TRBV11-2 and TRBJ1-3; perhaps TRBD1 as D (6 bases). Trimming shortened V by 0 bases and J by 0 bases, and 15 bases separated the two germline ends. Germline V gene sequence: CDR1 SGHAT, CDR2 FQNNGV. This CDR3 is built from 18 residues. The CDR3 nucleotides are TGTGCCAGCAGCTTAGACCATTCCGACAGGCCCTCTGGAAACACCATATATTTT. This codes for CASSLDHSDRPSGNTIYF. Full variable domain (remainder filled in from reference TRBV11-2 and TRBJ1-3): EAGVAQSPRYKIIEKRQSVAFWCNPISGHATLYWYQQILGQGPKLLIQFQNNGVVDDSQLPKDRFSAERLKGVDSTLKIQPAKLEDSAVYLCASSLDHSDRPSGNTIYFGEGSWLTVV.

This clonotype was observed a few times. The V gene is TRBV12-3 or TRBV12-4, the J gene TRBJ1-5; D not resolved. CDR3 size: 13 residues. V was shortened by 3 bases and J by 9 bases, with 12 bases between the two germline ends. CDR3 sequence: CASSLTVDVPQHF. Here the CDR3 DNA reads TGTGCCAGCAGTTTGACTGTGGATGTGCCCCAGCATTTT.

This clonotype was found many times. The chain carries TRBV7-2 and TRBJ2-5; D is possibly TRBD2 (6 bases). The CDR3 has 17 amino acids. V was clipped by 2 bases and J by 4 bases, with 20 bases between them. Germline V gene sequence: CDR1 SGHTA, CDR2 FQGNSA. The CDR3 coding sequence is TGTGCCAGCAGCTTACGTGGGGGTGCGGGATGGGGAGAGACCCAGTACTTC. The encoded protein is CASSLRGGAGWGETQYF.

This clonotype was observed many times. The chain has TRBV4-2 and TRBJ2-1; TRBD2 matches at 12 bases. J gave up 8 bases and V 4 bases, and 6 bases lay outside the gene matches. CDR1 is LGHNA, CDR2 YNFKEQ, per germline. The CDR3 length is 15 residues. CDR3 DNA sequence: TGTGCCAGCAGCCTACTAGCGGGGGGATCTGATGAGCAGTTCTTC. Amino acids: CASSLLAGGSDEQFF.

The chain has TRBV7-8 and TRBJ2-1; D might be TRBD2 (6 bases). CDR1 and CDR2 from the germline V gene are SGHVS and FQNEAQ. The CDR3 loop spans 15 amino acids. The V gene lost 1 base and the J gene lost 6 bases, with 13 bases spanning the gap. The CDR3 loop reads CASSLGGIGGNEQFF. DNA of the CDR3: TGTGCCAGCAGCTTAGGAGGGATCGGGGGCAATGAGCAGTTCTTC.

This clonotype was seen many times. The CDR3 here is CASSAGTGYFTGEQYF. Written as DNA, the CDR3 is TGTGCCAGCAGCGCTGGGACAGGGTATTTCACGGGCGAGCAGTACTTC. V is TRBV7-2 and J is TRBJ2-7; TRBD1 matches at 9 bases. The length of the CDR3 is 16 residues. CDR1 is SGHTA, CDR2 FQGNSA, per germline. Trimming removed 5 bases from V and 6 bases from J; junction bases left unmatched: 14.

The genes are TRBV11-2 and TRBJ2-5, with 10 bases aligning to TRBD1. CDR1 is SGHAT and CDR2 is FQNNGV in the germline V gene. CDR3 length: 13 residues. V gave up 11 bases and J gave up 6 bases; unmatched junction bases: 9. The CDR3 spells CASSPGQGKTQYF. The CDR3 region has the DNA TGTGCCTCATCGCCGGGACAGGGGAAGACCCAGTACTTC.

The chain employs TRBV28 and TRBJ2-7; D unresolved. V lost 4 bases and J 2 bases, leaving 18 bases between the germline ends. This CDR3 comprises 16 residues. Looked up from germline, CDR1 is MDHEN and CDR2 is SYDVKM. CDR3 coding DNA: TGTGCCAGCAGTTCCTCAGTGTGGGTATCGACCTACGAGCAGTACTTC. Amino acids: CASSSSVWVSTYEQYF. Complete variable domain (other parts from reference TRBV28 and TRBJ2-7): DVKVTQSSRYLVKRTGEKVFLECVQDMDHENMFWYRQDPGLGLRLIYFSYDVKMKEKGDIPEGYSVSREKKERFSLILESASTNQTSMYLCASSSSVWVSTYEQYFGPGTRLTVT.

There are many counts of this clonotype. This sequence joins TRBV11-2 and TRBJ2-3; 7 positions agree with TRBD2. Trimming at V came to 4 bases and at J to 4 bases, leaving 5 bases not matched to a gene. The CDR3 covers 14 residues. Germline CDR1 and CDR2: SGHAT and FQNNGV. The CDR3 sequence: CASSSSGGSDTQYF. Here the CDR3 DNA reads TGTGCCAGCAGCTCGTCGGGGGGTTCAGATACGCAGTATTTT.

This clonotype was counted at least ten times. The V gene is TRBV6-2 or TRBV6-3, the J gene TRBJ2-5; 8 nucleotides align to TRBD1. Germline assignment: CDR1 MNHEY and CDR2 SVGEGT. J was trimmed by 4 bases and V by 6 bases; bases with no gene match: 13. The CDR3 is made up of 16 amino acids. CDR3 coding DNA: TGTGCCAGCAGCCCTTTATCCGGGACAGGTAGAGAGACCCAGTACTTC. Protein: CASSPLSGTGRETQYF.